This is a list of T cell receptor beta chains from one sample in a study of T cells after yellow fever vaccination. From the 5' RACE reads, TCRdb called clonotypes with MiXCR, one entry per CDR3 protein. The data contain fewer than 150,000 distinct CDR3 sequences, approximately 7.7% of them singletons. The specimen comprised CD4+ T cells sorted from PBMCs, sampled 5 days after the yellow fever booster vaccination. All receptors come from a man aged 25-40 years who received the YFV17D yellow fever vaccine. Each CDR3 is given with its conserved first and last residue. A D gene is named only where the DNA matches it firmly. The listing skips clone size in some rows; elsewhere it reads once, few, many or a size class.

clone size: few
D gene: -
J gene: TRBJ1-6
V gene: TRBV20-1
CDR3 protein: CSARGQADIYNSPLHF
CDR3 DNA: TGCAGTGCTAGGGGGCAGGCTGACATCTATAATTCACCCCTCCACTTT

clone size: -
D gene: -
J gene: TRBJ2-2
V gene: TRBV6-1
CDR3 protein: CATKGELKAGELFF
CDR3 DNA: TGTGCCACTAAGGGGGAGCTTAAGGCCGGGGAGCTGTTTTTT

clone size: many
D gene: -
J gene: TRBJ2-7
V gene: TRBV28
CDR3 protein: CASSLYYTYEQYF
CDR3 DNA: TGTGCCAGCAGTTTATACTACACCTACGAGCAGTACTTC

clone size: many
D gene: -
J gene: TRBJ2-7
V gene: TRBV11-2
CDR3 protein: CASSASFGSYEQYF
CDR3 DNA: TGTGCCAGCAGCGCCTCGTTCGGCTCCTACGAGCAGTACTTC

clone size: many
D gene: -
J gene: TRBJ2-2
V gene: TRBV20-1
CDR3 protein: CSAPWGFTGELFF
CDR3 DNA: TGCAGTGCTCCCTGGGGCTTCACCGGGGAGCTGTTTTTT

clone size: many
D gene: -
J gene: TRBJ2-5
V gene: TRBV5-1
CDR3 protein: CASREGNQETQYF
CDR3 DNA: TGCGCCAGCAGAGAGGGAAACCAAGAGACCCAGTACTTC

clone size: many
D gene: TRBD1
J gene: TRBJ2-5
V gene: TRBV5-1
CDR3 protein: CASSSGQAVGTQYF
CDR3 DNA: TGCGCCAGCAGCTCGGGACAGGCCGTTGGGACCCAGTACTTC

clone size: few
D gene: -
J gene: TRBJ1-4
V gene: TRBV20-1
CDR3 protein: CSARPGTKTREKLFF
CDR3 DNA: TGCAGTGCTAGACCAGGGACGAAGACGAGGGAAAAACTGTTTTTT

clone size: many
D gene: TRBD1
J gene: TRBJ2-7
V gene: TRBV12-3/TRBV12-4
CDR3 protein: CASSLGTGKVQYF
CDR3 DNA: TGTGCCAGCAGTTTAGGGACAGGGAAGGTCCAGTACTTC

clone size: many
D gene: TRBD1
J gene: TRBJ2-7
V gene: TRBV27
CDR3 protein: CASGWTGAYEQYF
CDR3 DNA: TGTGCCAGCGGCTGGACAGGGGCCTACGAGCAGTACTTC

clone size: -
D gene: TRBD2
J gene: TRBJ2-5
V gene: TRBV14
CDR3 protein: CASSDGTSLQETQYF
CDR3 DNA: TGTGCCAGCAGCGACGGGACTAGCCTCCAAGAGACCCAGTACTTC

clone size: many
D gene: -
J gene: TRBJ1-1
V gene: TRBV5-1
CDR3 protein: CASSPNLLGTEAFF
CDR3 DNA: TGCGCCAGCAGTCCGAACTTACTGGGGACTGAAGCTTTCTTT

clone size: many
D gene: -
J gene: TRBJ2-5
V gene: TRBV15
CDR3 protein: CATRAQRGRETQYF
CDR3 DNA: TGTGCCACCAGGGCACAGAGAGGACGGGAGACCCAGTACTTC

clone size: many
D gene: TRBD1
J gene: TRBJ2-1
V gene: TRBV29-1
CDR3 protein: CSVWDRGRKNEQFF
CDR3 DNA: TGCAGCGTTTGGGACAGGGGGCGCAAAAATGAGCAGTTCTTC

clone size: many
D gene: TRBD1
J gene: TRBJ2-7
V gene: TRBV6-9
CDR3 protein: CASTTGQQSYEQYF
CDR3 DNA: TGTGCCAGCACAACGGGACAGCAATCCTACGAGCAGTACTTC

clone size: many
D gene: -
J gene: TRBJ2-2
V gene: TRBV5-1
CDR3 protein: CASGGGTTGELFF
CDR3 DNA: TGCGCCAGCGGTGGAGGGACAACCGGGGAGCTGTTTTTT

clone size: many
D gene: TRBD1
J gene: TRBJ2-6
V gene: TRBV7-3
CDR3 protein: CASSLMPGQSGANVLTF
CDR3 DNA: TGTGCCAGCAGCTTAATGCCGGGACAGTCTGGGGCCAACGTCCTGACTTTC